A selection of T cell receptor beta chains follows, all from one sample in a study of blood T cell repertoires in COVID-19. Assay used: immunoSEQ multiplex PCR; TCRdb lists only in-frame clones, some missing. The profile shows some 250,000 clones, roughly 90% of them singletons. The specimen sequenced was peripheral blood. Receptors were obtained from a man aged 55-75 years with acute or convalescent COVID-19. CDR3s include the opening cysteine and the closing phenylalanine or tryptophan. The D gene is left open where the match is weak. Rows may omit the clone size; those that give it use once, few, many or a size class.

CDR3nt,CDR3aa,d_gene,v_gene,len,abundance,j_gene
TGTGCCAGCAGCCAGGACAGGGCGGTGGGTGAGCAGTACTTC,CASSQDRAVGEQYF,TRBD1,TRBV11-2,14,NA,TRBJ2-7
TGTGCCAGCAGCCGCTTGAGGGGGGGGCCCTTCGGGACAGATACGCAGTATTTT,CASSRLRGGPFGTDTQYF,NA,TRBV14,18,NA,TRBJ2-3
TGTGCCAGCAGCTTTTGGTCAGGGGTGGGCACCGGGGAGCTGTTTTTT,CASSFWSGVGTGELFF,NA,TRBV11-2,16,once,TRBJ2-2
TGTGCCAGCAGTGACCAGGGGTTACTCACCGGGGAGCTGTTTTTT,CASSDQGLLTGELFF,NA,TRBV6-1,15,NA,TRBJ2-2
TGTGCCACCGACCCTTTTCCTCAGGGGGATAGCACAGATACGCAGTATTTT,CATDPFPQGDSTDTQYF,TRBD1,TRBV28,17,NA,TRBJ2-3
TGTGCCAGTAGTATAGGAGGGCCTTCTAATTCACCCCTCCACTTT,CASSIGGPSNSPLHF,NA,TRBV19,15,NA,TRBJ1-6
TGTGCCAGCAGCCCACGGGACAGGGGGAACACCGGGGAGCTGTTTTTT,CASSPRDRGNTGELFF,TRBD1,TRBV3-1/TRBV3-2,16,few,TRBJ2-2
TGTGCCAGCAGCTTATCTCGAGCGGGAGTACCAGATACGCAGTATTTT,CASSLSRAGVPDTQYF,TRBD2,TRBV7-2,16,NA,TRBJ2-3
TGTGCCACCAGTGATTCCGTTCGGCCCCAGCATTTT,CATSDSVRPQHF,NA,TRBV24-1,12,once,TRBJ1-5
TGCGCCAGCAGACAAGATGTGGGACTAAATGAAAAACTGTTTTTT,CASRQDVGLNEKLFF,NA,TRBV4-3,15,NA,TRBJ1-4
TGTGCCAGCACCACGCTTGGGTTTGACAGGGGCCGCTTCGAAGACTTC,CASTTLGFDRGRFEDF,TRBD1,TRBV5-6,16,NA,TRBJ2-7
TGTGCCAGCAGCCCCAATACAGGGGGAGAGACCCAGTACTTC,CASSPNTGGETQYF,TRBD1,TRBV7-2,14,NA,TRBJ2-5
TGTGCCAGCAGTTCCGACATATCCCACGAGCAGTACTTC,CASSSDISHEQYF,NA,TRBV5-4,13,NA,TRBJ2-7
TGTGCCAGCAGCCCCCTGGGCAGGGGGCTTTCCGGGGTGAGCAATCAGCCCCAGCATTTT,CASSPLGRGLSGVSNQPQHF,TRBD1,TRBV27,20,NA,TRBJ1-5
TGTGCCAGCAGCTTGCCTGGACTAGCGGGAGGACCGGGCGAGCAGTACTTC,CASSLPGLAGGPGEQYF,TRBD2,TRBV11-2,17,NA,TRBJ2-7
TGTGCCAGCAGTCACAGGGCAGAGGCCCAGCATTTT,CASSHRAEAQHF,NA,TRBV28,12,NA,TRBJ1-5
TGTGCCAGCAGCCAAGATAGCGTCAGGGGCTACGAGCAGTACTTC,CASSQDSVRGYEQYF,NA,TRBV3-1/TRBV3-2,15,NA,TRBJ2-7
TGTGCCAGTAGTATGAGGGCAGAAATAAATGAAAAACTGTTTTTT,CASSMRAEINEKLFF,NA,TRBV19,15,NA,TRBJ1-4
TGTGCCACCAGTGACTGGGACAGACAAGAGACCCAGTACTTC,CATSDWDRQETQYF,TRBD1,TRBV24-1,14,NA,TRBJ2-5
TGCGCCAGCAGCTTGGGACTAGCCTACAATGAGCAGTTCTTC,CASSLGLAYNEQFF,NA,TRBV5-1,14,NA,TRBJ2-1
TGTGCCAGCAGTGTGGGACTTAACACTGAAGCTTTCTTT,CASSVGLNTEAFF,NA,TRBV28,13,NA,TRBJ1-1
TGTGCCAGCAGTCAATCCGGGCGGGGGAGCTCCTATAATTCACCCCTCCACTTT,CASSQSGRGSSYNSPLHF,NA,TRBV6-6,18,NA,TRBJ1-6
TGTGCCAGCAGCCTCTCGACTAGCGGGAGAATGGATGAGCAGTTCTTC,CASSLSTSGRMDEQFF,TRBD2,TRBV3-1/TRBV3-2,16,NA,TRBJ2-1
TGTGCCAGCTTGTCGCGGCGGCAAGGCTACACCTTC,CASLSRRQGYTF,NA,TRBV5-8,12,NA,TRBJ1-2
TGCGCCAGCAGCCAAGATCTTGGAGAGCACTCCTACAATGAGCAGTTCTTC,CASSQDLGEHSYNEQFF,NA,TRBV4-3,17,NA,TRBJ2-1
TGCGCCAGCAGCCAAGATTGGAGTTCGAACACCGGGGAGCTGTTTTTT,CASSQDWSSNTGELFF,NA,TRBV4-3,16,few,TRBJ2-2
TGTGCCAGCTCACCAGCCCCTTCGGTCGATGGCTACACCTTC,CASSPAPSVDGYTF,NA,TRBV18,14,NA,TRBJ1-2
TGTGCCAGCAGTGACGGGAGGTTCTACGAGCAGTACTTC,CASSDGRFYEQYF,TRBD2,TRBV2,13,NA,TRBJ2-7
TGTGCCAGCAGCAAGGACGGGGCGAACACCGGGGAGCTGTTTTTT,CASSKDGANTGELFF,NA,TRBV5-8,15,NA,TRBJ2-2
TGCAGTGCTAGTCGTGGCGCCACTAGCGGTCAAAACATTCAGTACTTC,CSASRGATSGQNIQYF,TRBD2,TRBV20-1,16,NA,TRBJ2-4
TGTGCCAGCATGTTGGGGGGGAGCGGACCCTACGAGCAGTACTTC,CASMLGGSGPYEQYF,TRBD2,TRBV11-2,15,NA,TRBJ2-7
TGCGCCAGCAGCCCGGGACAGGCCGGCGGTCGGGGCTACACCTTC,CASSPGQAGGRGYTF,TRBD1,TRBV4-3,15,NA,TRBJ1-2
TGTGCCAGCAGACAGCCTTATGGCTACACCTTC,CASRQPYGYTF,NA,TRBV28,11,NA,TRBJ1-2
TGCGCCAGCAGCCAAGTTTGGGGGCGATACGAGCAGTACTTC,CASSQVWGRYEQYF,NA,TRBV4-1,14,NA,TRBJ2-7
TGTGCCAGCAGCCCCCTATTCTCTGGAAACACCATATATTTT,CASSPLFSGNTIYF,NA,TRBV7-9,14,once,TRBJ1-3
TGTGCCAGCAGCGTATCCGGGATCTACGAGCAGTACTTC,CASSVSGIYEQYF,NA,TRBV9,13,NA,TRBJ2-7
TGTGCCAGCAGCCGGGCGGGATTGACATCAAATACGCAGTATTTT,CASSRAGLTSNTQYF,NA,TRBV3-1/TRBV3-2,15,NA,TRBJ2-3
TGTGCCAGCAGTTACGAAGCGGGAGGCCCACCGACCTACGAGCAGTACTTC,CASSYEAGGPPTYEQYF,TRBD2,TRBV6-2/TRBV6-3,17,NA,TRBJ2-7
TGTGCCAGCAGTTCCCTTACCAGGGTACGGACCCCCAGAGGCTACACCTTC,CASSSLTRVRTPRGYTF,NA,TRBV28,17,NA,TRBJ1-2
TGTGCCAGCAGACAGACCTACAATGAGCAGTTCTTC,CASRQTYNEQFF,NA,TRBV28,12,once,TRBJ2-1
TGTGCCAGCAGCCTTATGCGGGCCGGGGAGCTGTTTTTT,CASSLMRAGELFF,NA,TRBV6-2/TRBV6-3,13,NA,TRBJ2-2
TGTGCCAGCAGCGCTAGCGCCACCACAGATACGCAGTATTTT,CASSASATTDTQYF,NA,TRBV7-2,14,NA,TRBJ2-3
TGTGCCAGCAGTTTAAGGGGCGAGAACACCTTC,CASSLRGENTF,NA,TRBV28,11,once,TRBJ1-2
TGTGCCAGCAGCGAGACAGGGGCTAACTATGGCTACACCTTC,CASSETGANYGYTF,TRBD1,TRBV28,14,NA,TRBJ1-2
TGCGCCAGCAGCCACGACTCAGGGCGACTGAACACTGAAGCTTTCTTT,CASSHDSGRLNTEAFF,NA,TRBV4-3,16,NA,TRBJ1-1
TGTGCCATCAGTGATCTGGGGACAGGGAACACTGAAGCTTTCTTT,CAISDLGTGNTEAFF,TRBD1,TRBV10-3,15,NA,TRBJ1-1
TGTGCCAGCAGCGCCGGGACAGGGTACGAGCAGTACTTC,CASSAGTGYEQYF,TRBD1,TRBV5-4,13,NA,TRBJ2-7
TGTGCCAGCAGCCAAAGGACTTTCCACAATGAGCAGTTCTTC,CASSQRTFHNEQFF,NA,TRBV4-2,14,NA,TRBJ2-1
TGCAGCGTTGGACAGGGGAGGAACACTGAAGCTTTCTTT,CSVGQGRNTEAFF,TRBD1,TRBV29-1,13,NA,TRBJ1-1
TGTGCCAGCAGCTTAGGAGTAGCGGGAGGGGTCCCAGATACGCAGTATTTT,CASSLGVAGGVPDTQYF,TRBD2,TRBV11-3,17,NA,TRBJ2-3
TGCGCCAGCAGCTCGGCAGGCCATGAGCAGTTCTTC,CASSSAGHEQFF,NA,TRBV5-1,12,NA,TRBJ2-1
TGTGCCAGCTCATTAGCGGGTGACTCCTACAATGAGCAGTTCTTC,CASSLAGDSYNEQFF,TRBD2,TRBV18,15,NA,TRBJ2-1
TGTGCCAGCTCACCACAATCCCGGGACACTGAAGCTTTCTTT,CASSPQSRDTEAFF,NA,TRBV18,14,NA,TRBJ1-1
TGCGCCAGCAGCTTGATACCAGGGGCCTACGAGCAGTACTTC,CASSLIPGAYEQYF,NA,TRBV5-1,14,NA,TRBJ2-7